Each of the 12 T cell receptor beta chains below was sequenced from the same sample in a study of early T cells in non-severe SARS-CoV-2 infection. TCRdb re-called the 5' RACE reads with MiXCR, one entry per CDR3 protein. The sample includes about 55,000 distinct CDR3 sequences, about 15% seen only once; the top ten take 8% to 10%. Here the sequenced sample was whole blood, taken at baseline. These receptors originate from an adult who was a healthcare worker with PCR-confirmed SARS-CoV-2 infection or an uninfected control (not recorded which).

The CDR3 is CASSLDRFANYGYTF. The CDR3, as DNA: TGTGCCAGCAGTCTTGACAGGTTTGCTAACTATGGCTACACCTTC. This chain connects TRBV28 to TRBJ1-2, with D perhaps TRBD1 (6 bases). This CDR3 has 15 amino acids. The V gene lost 5 bases and the J gene lost 0 bases, with 13 bases spanning the gap. Germline-derived CDR1 and CDR2 are MDHEN and SYDVKM.

The chain uses TRBV7-2 and TRBJ2-3, with D hard to call. Germline V gene sequence: CDR1 SGHTA, CDR2 FQGNSA. V was trimmed by 1 base and J by 2 bases, leaving 10 bases between them. CDR3 length: 15 residues. CDR3 DNA sequence: TGTGCCAGCAGCTTAGAGGCTATTAACACAGATACGCAGTATTTT. Residues: CASSLEAINTDTQYF.

This clonotype was observed a handful of times. The chain joins TRBV20-1 to TRBJ2-7; D remains unclear. V was clipped by 6 bases and J by 6 bases, with 18 bases between them. The CDR3 sequence is 13 residues long. Germline-derived CDR1 and CDR2 are DFQATT and SNEGSKA (reference sequence). In DNA, the CDR3 is TGCAGTGCCCCACTCTACCGAGGCCCCGAGCAGTACTTC. Its translation is CSAPLYRGPEQYF.

This CDR3 is CSVQGGGNTGELFF. The DNA for the CDR3 is TGCAGCGTTCAGGGGGGAGGAAACACCGGGGAGCTGTTTTTT. The chain links TRBV29-1 to TRBJ2-2, with D possibly being TRBD1 (7 bases). Germline CDR1 and CDR2: SQVTM and ANQGSEA. There are 14 residues in the CDR3. V lost 5 bases, J lost 2 bases, and 12 bases lay in between.

The chain links TRBV9 to TRBJ2-3; D possibly corresponds to TRBD1 (5 bases). The CDR3 length is 14 residues. CDR1 and CDR2 (germline): SGDLS, YYNGEE. V gave up 5 bases and J gave up 4 bases, with 14 bases separating them. In DNA form, the CDR3 reads TGTGCCAGCAGGCAGGGATCAACGGCAGATACGCAGTATTTT. This sequence encodes CASRQGSTADTQYF.

This clonotype has a handful of counts. The chain combines TRBV12-3 or TRBV12-4 with TRBJ2-3; D gene uncertain. The CDR3 covers 12 residues. Trimming stripped 1 base from V and 10 bases from J, with 9 bases between. CDR3 residues: CASSLGGEAQYF. The CDR3 nucleotides are TGTGCCAGCAGTTTAGGAGGTGAGGCGCAGTATTTT.

This chain connects TRBV5-1 to TRBJ1-1, with D possibly TRBD1 on 6 matching bases. The V gene's germline CDR1 is SGHRS and CDR2 YFSETQ. V was trimmed by 4 bases and J by 4 bases, leaving 14 bases between them. The CDR3 has 14 residues. The CDR3 DNA sequence: TGCGCCAGCAGCGCTTTACAGGGATCCACTGAAGCTTTCTTT. This translates into CASSALQGSTEAFF.

This clonotype was found a few times. The chain carries TRBV2 and TRBJ1-1; perhaps TRBD1 as D (5 bases). Between the trimmed V and J ends, which lost 4 bases and 4 bases, there was a span of 10 bases. The CDR3 spans 13 residues. Germline CDR1 is SNHLY and CDR2 is FYNNEI. CDR3 bases: TGTGCCAGCAGTGGGGCAGGGTTCACTGAAGCTTTCTTT. This translates into CASSGAGFTEAFF.

The rearrangement uses TRBV2 and TRBJ1-6; tentative D call: TRBD1 (5 bases). Trimming took 5 bases from V and 7 from J, leaving 18 bases between them. Per germline, CDR1 SNHLY and CDR2 FYNNEI. The CDR3 runs 16 residues. CDR3 residues: CASSLGPTGGNSPLHF. The CDR3 DNA sequence: TGTGCCAGCAGTCTGGGACCGACGGGCGGGAATTCACCCCTCCACTTT.

V is TRBV28 and J is TRBJ2-4; possibly TRBD2 for D (5 bases). Germline V gene lookup returns CDR1 MDHEN and CDR2 SYDVKM. V shed 8 bases and J shed 0 bases, with 17 bases lying between them. The CDR3 runs to 16 residues. The CDR3 nucleotides read TGTGCCAGCGATACCCCGATAGGGAGAGCCAAAAACATTCAGTACTTC. Amino acids: CASDTPIGRAKNIQYF.

This clonotype has just a few counts. The CDR3 sequence is CASSLDSPHQPQHF. The CDR3 region has the DNA TGTGCCAGCAGTTTAGACAGCCCCCATCAGCCCCAGCATTTT. This chain connects TRBV27 to TRBJ1-5; tentatively, D is TRBD1 (5 bases). The CDR3 runs to 14 residues. V was cut by 2 bases and J by 5 bases, with 10 bases left in between. Germline assignment: CDR1 MNHEY and CDR2 SMNVEV (reference sequence).

V is TRBV12-3 or TRBV12-4 and J is TRBJ1-1; D is ambiguous. This CDR3 has 14 amino acids. With 3 bases removed from V and 4 bases from J, the gap between germline ends came to 12 bases. CDR3 sequence (DNA): TGTGCCAGCAGTTTCTGGGATATCGGCACTGAAGCTTTCTTT. Protein sequence: CASSFWDIGTEAFF.